Shown below are 19 T cell receptor beta chains from a single sample sequenced in a study of T cell responses to AZD1222 COVID-19 vaccine. Assay: immunoSEQ multiplex PCR; the TCRdb copy retains only in-frame clones and omits some. The sample contains 60,000 to 75,000 clones, 85% of which appear only once. Specimen: peripheral blood, collected on day 0 of AZD1222 vaccination. The receptors originated from an adult in good health.

The chain combines TRBV11-3 with TRBJ1-1, with a weak D call TRBD1 (5 bases). V was pared by 5 bases and J by 0 bases, with 13 bases between. CDR1 and CDR2 (germline): SGHNT, YENEEA. The CDR3 consists of 15 residues. The CDR3 spells CASSTGQGVNTEAFF. The CDR3 DNA follows: TGTGCCAGCAGCACCGGGCAGGGTGTGAACACTGAAGCTTTCTTT.

The count of this clone is one. This rearrangement joins TRBV5-4 to TRBJ1-3; weak D call: TRBD1 (5 bases). The CDR3 is made up of 16 amino acids. CDR1 is SGHNT, CDR2 YYREEE, per germline (reference sequence). The V end lost 5 bases, the J end lost 0 bases, and 15 bases lay between the germline ends. CDR3 residues: CASSYLQVSSGNTIYF. CDR3 DNA: TGTGCCAGCAGTTATTTACAGGTGAGCTCTGGAAACACCATATATTTT.

This clone has just a few counts. The CDR3: CASSPDRISYEQYF. The DNA for the CDR3 is TGCGCCAGCAGCCCGGACAGGATCTCCTACGAGCAGTACTTC. V is TRBV5-1 and J is TRBJ2-7; 7 bases line up with TRBD1. Germline V CDR1 and CDR2: SGHRS, YFSETQ. Unmatched junction bases numbered 4, after V lost 4 bases and J lost 0 bases. The CDR3 runs 14 residues.

The chain uses TRBV6-1 and TRBJ1-5; 9 bases are a match to TRBD1. CDR3 length: 16 amino acids. From germline, CDR1 is MNHNS and CDR2 SASEGT. V shed 4 bases and J 7 bases; nucleotides not matched to a gene: 11. The CDR3 bases are TGTGCCAGCAGTGCCTCCACAGGGGGCGTAATCCAGCCCCAGCATTTT. It encodes CASSASTGGVIQPQHF.

The chain is built from TRBV24-1 and TRBJ2-3, with D hard to call. Germline loops: CDR1 KGHDR, CDR2 SFDVKD. This CDR3 contains 13 residues. Trimming cost V 1 base and J 6 bases, with 7 bases left between them. CDR3: CATSDFSGDTQYF. The DNA for the CDR3 is TGTGCCACCAGTGATTTTTCTGGGGATACGCAGTATTTT.

V is TRBV18 and J is TRBJ1-5; 7 nucleotides agree with TRBD1. Germline assignment: CDR1 KGHSH and CDR2 LQKENI. V trimming: 6 bases; J trimming: 7 bases; junction bases outside the gene matches: 15. The CDR3 loop spans 16 amino acids. CDR3 region: CASSETFGTVSQPQHF. Here the CDR3 DNA reads TGTGCCAGCTCGGAGACTTTCGGGACAGTAAGCCAGCCCCAGCATTTT. The entire variable domain, with the rest obtained from reference TRBV18 and TRBJ1-5, is as follows: NAGVMQNPRHLVRRRGQEARLRCSPMKGHSHVYWYRQLPEEGLKFMVYLQKENIIDESGMPKERFSAEFPKEGPSILRIQQVVRGDSAAYFCASSETFGTVSQPQHFGDGTRLSIL.

The rearrangement uses TRBV7-8 and TRBJ1-6; tentative D call: TRBD1 (6 bases). V lost 5 bases to trimming and J lost 9 bases, with 8 bases between them. CDR1 is SGHVS and CDR2 is FQNEAQ in the germline V gene. The CDR3 runs 12 residues. The CDR3 DNA reads TGTGCCAGCAGCCTGGACAGTTCACCCCTCCACTTT. Its translation is CASSLDSSPLHF.

The V and J genes are TRBV9 and TRBJ2-7; perhaps TRBD2 as D (5 bases). Germline V gene sequence: CDR1 SGDLS, CDR2 YYNGEE. The CDR3 covers 15 residues. Trimming pared 4 bases from V and 3 bases from J, leaving 17 bases between. The CDR3 DNA reads as TGTGCCAGCAGCCCCTTGGCGCTAGCCTACTACGAGCAGTACTTC. Protein product: CASSPLALAYYEQYF. The full variable domain, completed using reference TRBV9 and TRBJ2-7, is DSGVTQTPKHLITATGQRVTLRCSPRSGDLSVYWYQQSLDQGLQFLIQYYNGEERAKGNILERFSAQQFPDLHSELNLSSLELGDSALYFCASSPLALAYYEQYFGPGTRLTVT.

V is TRBV3-1 (or the pseudogene TRBV3-2) and J is TRBJ1-2, with D hard to call. Trimming took off 6 bases at V and 7 bases at J, with 21 bases between the two ends. Germline lookup yields CDR1 LGHDT and CDR2 YNNKEL (reference sequence). There are 15 residues in the CDR3. This CDR3 reads CASRSSAEGYGGYTF. CDR3 sequence (DNA): TGTGCCAGCAGATCATCTGCGGAGGGCTATGGTGGCTACACCTTC.

The chain couples TRBV29-1 to TRBJ2-5, with D unresolved. This CDR3 contains 13 residues. Trimming cost V 3 bases and J 0 bases, with 8 bases left between them. Germline assignment: CDR1 SQVTM and CDR2 ANQGSEA. The CDR3 sequence: CSVDGQNQETQYF. CDR3 nucleotide sequence: TGCAGCGTTGATGGGCAGAACCAAGAGACCCAGTACTTC.

V gene TRBV15 combines with J gene TRBJ2-2; TRBD1 agrees at 7 bases. J lost 4 bases, V lost 0 bases, and 5 bases had no gene match. The CDR3 covers 16 residues. CDR1 and CDR2 from the germline V gene are LNHNV and YYDKDF (reference sequence). CDR3 nucleotide sequence: TGTGCCACCAGCAGAGAAGACAGGGTTGGCACCGGGGAGCTGTTTTTT. It specifies CATSREDRVGTGELFF.

The chain employs TRBV5-1 and TRBJ1-6; the D gene is possibly TRBD1 (5 bases). This CDR3 is 15 amino acids long. CDR1 is SGHRS and CDR2 is YFSETQ in the germline V gene. V was clipped by 1 base and J by 6 bases, with 11 bases between them. The CDR3, as DNA: TGCGCCAGCAGCTTGAGACAGACGGCTAATTCACCCCTCCACTTT. Translating gives CASSLRQTANSPLHF.

The chain has TRBV6-5 and TRBJ1-1, with TRBD1 matching over 7 bases. The CDR3 consists of 14 residues. Per germline, CDR1 MNHEY and CDR2 SVGAGI. The J segment lost 2 bases and the V segment lost 6 bases, leaving 6 bases of the junction unmatched. The DNA of the CDR3 is TGTGCCAGCAGACACAGGGGCCGTAACACTGAAGCTTTCTTT. Protein: CASRHRGRNTEAFF.

The chain is built from TRBV29-1 and TRBJ1-1; D remains unclear. The V and J ends lost 6 bases and 4 bases respectively, with 12 bases between them. Germline CDR1 reads SQVTM; CDR2 reads ANQGSEA. There are 12 residues in the CDR3. The CDR3 sequence is CSVRVVGTEAFF. DNA of the CDR3: TGCAGCGTCCGGGTTGTAGGCACTGAAGCTTTCTTT.

V is TRBV7-2 and J is TRBJ1-2; D might be TRBD1 (5 bases). Trimming took 3 bases from V and 0 from J, leaving 11 bases between them. The CDR3 length is 15 residues. Germline lookup yields CDR1 SGHTA and CDR2 FQGNSA. The CDR3 DNA reads as TGTGCCAGCAGCTTTGAGGGACCCTCTAACTATGGCTACACCTTC. Protein sequence: CASSFEGPSNYGYTF.

The J gene is TRBJ1-4, the V gene TRBV5-1; maybe TRBD1 (5 bases). The CDR3 totals 16 residues. Germline V gene data show CDR1 as SGHRS and CDR2 as YFSETQ. V lost 4 bases and J lost 3, with 16 bases in between. CDR3 bases: TGCGCCAGCAGCCACGATATCGGGGGAGCTAATGAAAAACTGTTTTTT. It encodes CASSHDIGGANEKLFF.

This clone turned up a few times. This chain uses TRBV19 with TRBJ1-5; D not certain. With 3 bases removed from V and 4 bases from J, the gap between germline ends came to 7 bases. The germline V gene encodes CDR1 LNHDA and CDR2 SQIVND (reference sequence). The CDR3 has 13 amino acids. CDR3 nucleotide sequence: TGTGCCAGTAGTATTTCCGGAAATCAGCCCCAGCATTTT. Its protein is CASSISGNQPQHF. The entire variable domain, with the rest obtained from reference TRBV19 and TRBJ1-5, is as follows: DGGITQSPKYLFRKEGQNVTLSCEQNLNHDAMYWYRQDPGQGLRLIYYSQIVNDFQKGDIAEGYSVSREKKESFPLTVTSAQKNPTAFYLCASSISGNQPQHFGDGTRLSIL.

The CDR3, as DNA: TGTGCCAGCAGTTTTGGGCGGATCGCAACTAATGAAAAACTGTTTTTT. Its protein product is CASSFGRIATNEKLFF. The V and J genes are TRBV27 and TRBJ1-4, with D unclear. V lost 3 bases and J lost 0, with 11 bases in between. The CDR3 contains 16 residues. CDR1 MNHEY and CDR2 SMNVEV come from the germline V gene (reference sequence).

CDR3 sequence: CASSFDRGQAGYGYTF. The CDR3 DNA reads TGTGCCAGCAGTTTTGACCGTGGACAGGCGGGCTATGGCTACACCTTC. The gene calls are TRBV27 and TRBJ1-2, with 7 bases matching TRBD1. The junction had 11 bases not matched to a gene; V was cut back by 3 bases and J by 4 bases. From germline, CDR1 is MNHEY and CDR2 SMNVEV (reference sequence). CDR3 length equals 16 residues.